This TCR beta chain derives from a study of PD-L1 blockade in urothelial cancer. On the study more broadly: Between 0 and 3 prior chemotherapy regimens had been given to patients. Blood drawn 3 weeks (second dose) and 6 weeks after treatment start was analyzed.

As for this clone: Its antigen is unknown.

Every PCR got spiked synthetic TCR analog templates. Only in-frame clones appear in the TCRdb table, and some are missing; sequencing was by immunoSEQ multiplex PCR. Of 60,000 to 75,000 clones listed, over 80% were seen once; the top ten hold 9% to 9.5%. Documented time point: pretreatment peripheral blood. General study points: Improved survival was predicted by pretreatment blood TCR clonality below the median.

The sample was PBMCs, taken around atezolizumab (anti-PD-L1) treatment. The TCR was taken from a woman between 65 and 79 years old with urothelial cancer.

This CDR3 is CASSYWTGGTEAFF. The CDR3 coding sequence is TGTGCCAGCAGTTACTGGACAGGGGGCACTGAAGCTTTCTTT. The chain couples TRBV2 to TRBJ1-1; 10 nucleotides align to TRBD1. The CDR3 is 14 amino acids. Germline trimming cut 5 bases from V and 4 bases from J; bases unmatched to any gene: 4. Germline CDR1 SNHLY, CDR2 FYNNEI.